Shown below are 9 T cell receptor beta chains from a single sample sequenced in a study of metastatic and nonmetastatic thyroid tumors. TCRdb re-analyzed the PCR reads through MiXCR. Of approximately 16,000 clones listed, about 31% are singletons. Thyroid surgery was preceded by no treatment in any patient. Sequences were obtained from tumor tissue. The receptors derive from a female donor with papillary thyroid cancer or a benign thyroid nodule (not recorded which). Some clones in this sample may be carry-over from other donors' samples.

This clone was recorded a few times. The V and J genes are TRBV6-1 and TRBJ1-1, with 7 nucleotides matching TRBD1. V was pared by 6 bases and J by 5 bases, with 12 bases of the junction left unmatched. The CDR3 sequence is 15 residues long. Germline values: CDR1 MNHNS, CDR2 SASEGT. The chain's CDR3 is CASRTPQGGWTEAFF. Written as DNA, the CDR3 is TGTGCCAGCAGGACCCCCCAAGGGGGCTGGACTGAAGCTTTCTTT.

This chain uses TRBV20-1 with TRBJ2-5; 7 bases fit TRBD1. CDR1 DFQATT and CDR2 SNEGSKA come from the germline V gene (reference sequence). Unmatched junction bases numbered 5, after V lost 2 bases and J lost 5 bases. CDR3 length equals 13 residues. The CDR3 loop is CSARILGQETQYF. CDR3 nucleotide sequence: TGCAGTGCTAGAATACTGGGACAGGAGACCCAGTACTTC.

This clone ranks as medium-sized. The DNA of the CDR3 is TGCAGTGCTAGGGTGACAGGGGAGGGTAGGGGCTACACCTTC. The encoded protein is CSARVTGEGRGYTF. The chain combines TRBV20-1 with TRBJ1-2, with 8 positions matching TRBD1. Germline CDR1 reads DFQATT; CDR2 reads SNEGSKA (reference sequence). The V gene end was trimmed by 3 bases and the J gene end by 8 bases; junction bases not matched to a gene: 11. CDR3 length: 14 residues.

This clone has only a few counts. The gene calls are TRBV6-1 and TRBJ2-3; 12 bases align to TRBD2. Germline CDR1 MNHNS, CDR2 SASEGT. The CDR3 is 15 amino acids. The V gene end was trimmed by 5 bases and the J gene end by 6 bases; junction bases not matched to a gene: 6. DNA of the CDR3: TGTGCCAGCAGTCCGACTAGCGGGGGTGTGGATACGCAGTATTTT. Translation: CASSPTSGGVDTQYF.

This clone was recorded many times. CDR3 nucleotide sequence: TGTGCCATCAGTGATCAGGGAAGGGATGAGCAGTTCTTC. This translates into CAISDQGRDEQFF. The rearrangement links TRBV10-3 to TRBJ2-1; a possible D gene is TRBD1 (5 bases). Trimming stripped 3 bases from V and 8 bases from J, with 11 bases between. Germline V lookup: CDR1 ENHRY, CDR2 SYGVKD. The CDR3 extends over 13 amino acids.

The genes are TRBV14 and TRBJ1-2; no firm D call. Germline V gives CDR1 SGHDN, CDR2 FVKESK. Trimming pared 0 bases from V and 7 bases from J, leaving 15 bases between. The CDR3 sequence is 15 residues long. The CDR3: CASSQDLLSYGGYTF. The DNA of the CDR3 is TGTGCCAGCAGCCAAGACTTGTTGAGCTATGGTGGCTACACCTTC. Full variable domain (outside the CDR3, taken from reference TRBV14 and TRBJ1-2): EAGVTQFPSHSVIEKGQTVTLRCDPISGHDNLYWYRRVMGKEIKFLLHFVKESKQDESGMPNNRFLAERTGGTYSTLKVQPAELEDSGVYFCASSQDLLSYGGYTFGSGTRLTVV.

This clone was detected a few times. The chain couples TRBV6-2 or TRBV6-3 to TRBJ1-5; TRBD1 agrees at 7 bases. The CDR3 consists of 16 residues. The V gene's germline CDR1 is MNHEY and CDR2 SVGEGT. Trimming at V came to 4 bases and at J to 1 base, leaving 7 bases not matched to a gene. CDR3 in DNA: TGTGCCAGCAGTTTTAATGACAGGGCCAGCAATCAGCCCCAGCATTTT. Protein: CASSFNDRASNQPQHF.

This clone was seen a handful of times. Germline is not matched at one junction end, which may reflect a read error. DNA of the CDR3: TGTGCCACCAGCAGAGATTTGATGAACACTGAGGCTTCCTTT. This gives the protein CATSRDLMNTEASF. The rearrangement links TRBV15 to TRBJ1-1; D ambiguous. This CDR3 has 14 amino acids. Per the germline V gene, CDR1 is LNHNV and CDR2 is YYDKDF (reference sequence).

This chain uses TRBV20-1 with TRBJ2-2; 8 positions match TRBD2. Looked up from germline, CDR1 is DFQATT and CDR2 is SNEGSKA (reference sequence). V shed 1 base and J 7 bases; nucleotides not matched to a gene: 17. The CDR3 is made up of 18 amino acids. DNA of the CDR3: TGCAGTGCTAGAGGTTACGGGGGGGACCCCCAGGACGGCGGGGAGCTGTTTTTT. Amino acid sequence: CSARGYGGDPQDGGELFF.